The sample holds a few counts of the clone carrying this T cell receptor (beta chain). Seattle's cohort entered during active infection and was followed longitudinally. Study processing details: Amplification from reference gene primers served as the basis for estimated nucleated cell counts. Measured with immunoSEQ multiplex PCR; TCRdb has only the in-frame clones, and not every one. V and J calls and clone size are as listed in that table; D and trimming were resolved from the DNA. The sample holds approximately 56,000 clones, roughly 87% seen once. Trimming took off 0 bases at V and 2 bases at J, with 12 bases between the two ends. Germline V gene lookup returns CDR1 SGHRS and CDR2 YFSETQ. CDR3 length: 16 residues. The data derive from a study of blood T cell repertoires in COVID-19.

Sequenced input: peripheral blood. The genes are TRBV5-1 and TRBJ1-3; D is uncertain. The TCR sequence derives from a woman in her sixties with COVID-19, enrolled during active disease. The DNA for the CDR3 is TGCGCCAGCAGCTTGGCCGCCTCGAGGCCTGGAAACACCATATATTTT. Translated, it gives CASSLAASRPGNTIYF.